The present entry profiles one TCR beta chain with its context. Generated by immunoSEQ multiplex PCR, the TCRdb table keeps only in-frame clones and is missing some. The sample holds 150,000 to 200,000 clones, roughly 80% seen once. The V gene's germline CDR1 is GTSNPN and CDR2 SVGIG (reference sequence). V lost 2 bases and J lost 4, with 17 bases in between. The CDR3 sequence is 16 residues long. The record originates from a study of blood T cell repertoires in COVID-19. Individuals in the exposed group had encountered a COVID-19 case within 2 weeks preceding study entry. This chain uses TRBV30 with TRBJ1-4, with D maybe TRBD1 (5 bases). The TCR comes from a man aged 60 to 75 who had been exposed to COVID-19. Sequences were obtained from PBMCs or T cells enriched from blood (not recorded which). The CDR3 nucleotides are TGTGCCTGGAGTACAGGCGGCTGGCGGAGTAATGAAAAACTGTTTTTT. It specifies CAWSTGGWRSNEKLFF.